This T cell receptor (beta chain) originates from a study of CD8 T cells in ankylosing spondylitis. This clonotype was observed a few times. Its antigen remains unidentified. Study-wide findings and caveats: A TCR beta motif of fewer than ten highly homologous variants seemed to mark ankylosing spondylitis blood. Relatively rare in peripheral blood, disease-linked clones were also CD8+. Reportedly, matched ankylosing spondylitis synovial fluid was significantly enriched for disease-linked clones.

The V end was cut by 1 base, the J end by 8 bases, with 8 bases between. Germline V gene sequence: CDR1 SEHNR, CDR2 FQNEAQ (reference sequence). This CDR3 is built from 12 residues. Scientists made TCR beta libraries using quantitative 5'-RACE with molecular barcodes. Each CDR3 protein gets one entry after TCRdb re-called the 5' RACE reads with MiXCR. The sample records 35,000 to 40,000 distinct CDR3 sequences, about 15% being singletons. Sequenced material: blood. This sequence originates from a male donor with ankylosing spondylitis or in good health (not recorded which). J is TRBJ1-1 and V is TRBV7-9; no definite D call. The CDR3 sequence: CASSLGLPEAFF. As DNA, the CDR3 is TGTGCCAGCAGCTTAGGACTACCCGAAGCTTTCTTT.